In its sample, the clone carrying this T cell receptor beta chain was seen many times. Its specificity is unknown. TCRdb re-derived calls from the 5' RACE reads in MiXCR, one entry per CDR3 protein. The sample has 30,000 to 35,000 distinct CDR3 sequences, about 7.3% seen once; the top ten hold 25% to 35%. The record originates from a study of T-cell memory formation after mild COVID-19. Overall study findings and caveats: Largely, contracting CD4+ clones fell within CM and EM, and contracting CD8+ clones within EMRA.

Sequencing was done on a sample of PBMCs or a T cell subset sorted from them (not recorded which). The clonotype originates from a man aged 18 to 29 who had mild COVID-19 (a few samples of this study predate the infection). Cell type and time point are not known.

The CDR3 loop reads CASRPALQETQYF. In DNA form, the CDR3 reads TGTGCCAGCCGGCCAGCCTTACAAGAGACCCAGTACTTC. This chain connects TRBV28 to TRBJ2-5; D unclear. The length of the CDR3 is 13 residues. Germline V CDR1 and CDR2: MDHEN, SYDVKM. V shed 8 bases and J shed 2 bases, with 12 bases lying between them. Based on the CDR3 plus reference TRBV28 and TRBJ2-5, the full variable domain is DVKVTQSSRYLVKRTGEKVFLECVQDMDHENMFWYRQDPGLGLRLIYFSYDVKMKEKGDIPEGYSVSREKKERFSLILESASTNQTSMYLCASRPALQETQYFGPGTRLLVL.